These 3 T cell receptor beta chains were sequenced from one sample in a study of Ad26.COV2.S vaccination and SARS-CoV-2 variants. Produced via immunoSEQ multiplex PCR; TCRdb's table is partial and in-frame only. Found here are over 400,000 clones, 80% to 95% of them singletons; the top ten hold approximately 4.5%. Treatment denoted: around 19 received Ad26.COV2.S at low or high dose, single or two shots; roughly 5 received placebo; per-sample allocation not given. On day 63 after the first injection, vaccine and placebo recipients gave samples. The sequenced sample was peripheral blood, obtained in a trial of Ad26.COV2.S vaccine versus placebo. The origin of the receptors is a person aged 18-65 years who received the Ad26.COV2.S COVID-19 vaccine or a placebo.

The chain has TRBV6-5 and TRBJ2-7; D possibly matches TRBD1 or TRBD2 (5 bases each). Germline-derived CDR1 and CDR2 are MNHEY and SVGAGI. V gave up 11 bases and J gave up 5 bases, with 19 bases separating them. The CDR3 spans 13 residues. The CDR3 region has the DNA TGTGCCGGTGGAAGAGGGGTCGCCGACGAGCAGTACTTC. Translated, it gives CAGGRGVADEQYF.

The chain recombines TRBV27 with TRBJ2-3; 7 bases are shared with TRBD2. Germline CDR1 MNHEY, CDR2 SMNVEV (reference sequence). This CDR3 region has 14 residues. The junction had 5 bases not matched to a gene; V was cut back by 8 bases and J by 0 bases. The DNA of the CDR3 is TGTGCCAGCGGGGAGCGGGACAGCACAGATACGCAGTATTTT. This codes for CASGERDSTDTQYF.

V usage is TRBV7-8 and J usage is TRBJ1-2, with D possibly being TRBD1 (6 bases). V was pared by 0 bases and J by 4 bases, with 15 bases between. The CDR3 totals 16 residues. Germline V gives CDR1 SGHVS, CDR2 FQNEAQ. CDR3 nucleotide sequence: TGTGCCAGCAGCTTAGCGGGAGGGGGGAAATCCTATGGCTACACCTTC. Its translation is CASSLAGGGKSYGYTF.